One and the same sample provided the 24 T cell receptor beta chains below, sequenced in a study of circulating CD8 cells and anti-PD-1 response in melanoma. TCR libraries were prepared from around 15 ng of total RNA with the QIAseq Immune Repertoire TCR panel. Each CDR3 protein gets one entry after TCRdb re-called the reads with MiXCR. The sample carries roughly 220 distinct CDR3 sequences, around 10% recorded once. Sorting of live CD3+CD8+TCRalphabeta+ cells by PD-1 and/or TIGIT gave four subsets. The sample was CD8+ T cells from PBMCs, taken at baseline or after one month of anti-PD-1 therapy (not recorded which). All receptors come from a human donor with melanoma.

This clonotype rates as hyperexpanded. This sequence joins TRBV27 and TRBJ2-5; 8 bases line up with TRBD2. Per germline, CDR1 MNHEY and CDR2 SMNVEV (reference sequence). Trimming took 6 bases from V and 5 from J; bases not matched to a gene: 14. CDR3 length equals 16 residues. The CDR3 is CASSQGLAGLEETQYF. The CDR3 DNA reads TGTGCCAGCAGCCAAGGACTAGCCGGATTGGAGGAGACCCAGTACTTC.

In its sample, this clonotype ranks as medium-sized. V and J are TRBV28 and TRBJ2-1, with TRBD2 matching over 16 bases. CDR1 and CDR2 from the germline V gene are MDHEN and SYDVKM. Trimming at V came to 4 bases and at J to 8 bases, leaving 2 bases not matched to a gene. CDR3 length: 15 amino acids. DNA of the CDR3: TGTGCCAGCAGTTGGGGACTAGCGGGAGGGTATGAGCAGTTCTTC. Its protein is CASSWGLAGGYEQFF. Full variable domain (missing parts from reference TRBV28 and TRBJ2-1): DVKVTQSSRYLVKRTGEKVFLECVQDMDHENMFWYRQDPGLGLRLIYFSYDVKMKEKGDIPEGYSVSREKKERFSLILESASTNQTSMYLCASSWGLAGGYEQFFGPGTRLTVL.

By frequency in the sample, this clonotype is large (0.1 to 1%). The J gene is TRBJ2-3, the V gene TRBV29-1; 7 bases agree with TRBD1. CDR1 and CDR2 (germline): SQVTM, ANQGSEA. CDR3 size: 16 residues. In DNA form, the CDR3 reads TGCAGTCCTCCACCCCGGACAGGCCCATGCACAGATACGCAGTATTTT. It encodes CSPPPRTGPCTDTQYF.

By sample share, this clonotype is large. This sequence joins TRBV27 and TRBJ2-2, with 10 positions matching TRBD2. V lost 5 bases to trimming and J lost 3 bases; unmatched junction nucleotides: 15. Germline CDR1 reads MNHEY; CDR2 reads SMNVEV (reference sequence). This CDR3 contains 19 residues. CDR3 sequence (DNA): TGTGCCAGCAGTCCCATCGCTAGCGGGAGTGTGGGGGACACCGGGGAGCTGTTTTTT. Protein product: CASSPIASGSVGDTGELFF.

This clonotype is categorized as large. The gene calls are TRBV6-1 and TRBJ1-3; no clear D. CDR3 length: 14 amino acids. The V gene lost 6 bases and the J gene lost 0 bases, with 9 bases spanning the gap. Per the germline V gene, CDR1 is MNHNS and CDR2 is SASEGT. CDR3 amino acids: CASSPPSSGNTIYF. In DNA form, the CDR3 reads TGTGCCAGCAGCCCCCCAAGCTCTGGAAACACCATATATTTT.

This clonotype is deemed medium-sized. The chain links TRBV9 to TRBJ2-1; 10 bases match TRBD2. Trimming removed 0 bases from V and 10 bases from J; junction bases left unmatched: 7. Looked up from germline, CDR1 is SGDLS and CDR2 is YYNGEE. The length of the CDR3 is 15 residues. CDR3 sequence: CASSVVAGGVEEQFF. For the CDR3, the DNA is TGTGCCAGCAGCGTAGTAGCGGGAGGCGTCGAGGAGCAGTTCTTC. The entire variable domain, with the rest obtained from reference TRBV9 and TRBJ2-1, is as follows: DSGVTQTPKHLITATGQRVTLRCSPRSGDLSVYWYQQSLDQGLQFLIQYYNGEERAKGNILERFSAQQFPDLHSELNLSSLELGDSALYFCASSVVAGGVEEQFFGPGTRLTVL.

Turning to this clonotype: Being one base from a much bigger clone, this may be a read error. CDR3 DNA sequence: TGTGCCAGCAGTTCGCCTTATACAGGAGACAAGCAGTACTTC. Its translation is CASSSPYTGDKQYF. V usage is TRBV28 and J usage is TRBJ2-7; a possible D gene is TRBD1 (5 bases). Deletions cut 4 bases from V and 8 bases from J, with 18 bases between. The CDR3 is 14 residues long. The V gene's germline CDR1 is MDHEN and CDR2 SYDVKM.

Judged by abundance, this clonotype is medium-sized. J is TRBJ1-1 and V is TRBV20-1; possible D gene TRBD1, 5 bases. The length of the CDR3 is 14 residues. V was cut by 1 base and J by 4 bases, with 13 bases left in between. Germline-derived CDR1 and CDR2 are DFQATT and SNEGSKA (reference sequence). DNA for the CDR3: TGCAGTGCTAGAGTGGGGGGGTTGGGCACTGAAGCTTTCTTT. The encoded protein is CSARVGGLGTEAFF.

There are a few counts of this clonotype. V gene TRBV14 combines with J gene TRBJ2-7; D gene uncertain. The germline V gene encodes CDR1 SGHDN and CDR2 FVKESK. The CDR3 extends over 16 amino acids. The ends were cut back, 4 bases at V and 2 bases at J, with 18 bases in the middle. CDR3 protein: CASSLLDKKIAYEQYF. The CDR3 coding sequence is TGTGCCAGCAGCCTGCTGGATAAGAAAATAGCCTACGAGCAGTACTTC.

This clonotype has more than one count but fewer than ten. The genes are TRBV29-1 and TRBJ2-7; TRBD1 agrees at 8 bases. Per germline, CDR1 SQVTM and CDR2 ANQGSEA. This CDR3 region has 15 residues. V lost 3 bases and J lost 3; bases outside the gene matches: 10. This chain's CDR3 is CSVEARATGDYEQYF. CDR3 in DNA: TGCAGCGTTGAGGCGCGTGCGACAGGGGACTACGAGCAGTACTTC.

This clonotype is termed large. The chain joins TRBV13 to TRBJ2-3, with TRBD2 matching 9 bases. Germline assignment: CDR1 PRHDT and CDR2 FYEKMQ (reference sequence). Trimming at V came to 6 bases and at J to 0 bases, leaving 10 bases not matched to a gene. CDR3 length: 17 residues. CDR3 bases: TGTGCCAGCAGAACATCAAGTAGCGGGAGTAGCACAGATACGCAGTATTTT. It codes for CASRTSSSGSSTDTQYF.

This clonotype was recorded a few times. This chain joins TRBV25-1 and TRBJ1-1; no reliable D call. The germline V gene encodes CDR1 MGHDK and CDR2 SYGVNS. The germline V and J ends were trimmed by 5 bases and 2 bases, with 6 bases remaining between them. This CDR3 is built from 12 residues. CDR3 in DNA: TGTGCCAGCAGTCGGGGTAACACTGAAGCTTTCTTT. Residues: CASSRGNTEAFF.

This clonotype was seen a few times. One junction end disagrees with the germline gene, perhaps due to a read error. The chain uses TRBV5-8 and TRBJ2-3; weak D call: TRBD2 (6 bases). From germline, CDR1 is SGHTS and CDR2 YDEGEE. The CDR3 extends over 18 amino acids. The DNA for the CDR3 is TGTGCCAGCAGCTTTGACACGGAGGGTACCTCCATAACAGATACGCAGTGTTTT. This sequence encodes CASSFDTEGTSITDTQCF.

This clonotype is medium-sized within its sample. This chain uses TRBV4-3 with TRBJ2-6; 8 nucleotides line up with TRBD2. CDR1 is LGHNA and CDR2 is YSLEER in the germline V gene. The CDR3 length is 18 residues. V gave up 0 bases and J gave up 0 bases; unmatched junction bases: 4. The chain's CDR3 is CASSQDSRGGSGANVLTF. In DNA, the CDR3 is TGCGCCAGCAGCCAAGATTCCCGGGGGGGCTCTGGGGCCAACGTCCTGACTTTC.

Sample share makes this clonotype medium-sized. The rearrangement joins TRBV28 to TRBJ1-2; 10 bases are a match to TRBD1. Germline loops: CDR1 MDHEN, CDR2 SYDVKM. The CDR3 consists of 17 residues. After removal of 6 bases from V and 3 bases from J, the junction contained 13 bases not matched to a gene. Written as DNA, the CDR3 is TGTGCCAGCAGACATGACAGGGGGCGTGGGATCTACTATGGCTACACCTTC. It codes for CASRHDRGRGIYYGYTF.

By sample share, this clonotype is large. The CDR3 DNA reads as TGTGCCAGCAGCTTGGAAGGACAGGGCCACGAGCAGTACTTC. Its translation is CASSLEGQGHEQYF. The chain employs TRBV5-5 and TRBJ2-7, with 8 positions matching TRBD1. From germline, CDR1 is SGHKS and CDR2 YYEKEE (reference sequence). Trimming at V came to 0 bases and at J to 5 bases, leaving 4 bases not matched to a gene. CDR3 length: 14 amino acids.

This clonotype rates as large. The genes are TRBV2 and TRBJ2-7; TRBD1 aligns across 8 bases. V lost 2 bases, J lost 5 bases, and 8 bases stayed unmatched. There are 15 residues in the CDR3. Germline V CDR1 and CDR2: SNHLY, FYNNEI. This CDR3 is CASSEWTGRSDEQYF. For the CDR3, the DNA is TGTGCCAGCAGTGAATGGACAGGGCGTTCAGACGAGCAGTACTTC.

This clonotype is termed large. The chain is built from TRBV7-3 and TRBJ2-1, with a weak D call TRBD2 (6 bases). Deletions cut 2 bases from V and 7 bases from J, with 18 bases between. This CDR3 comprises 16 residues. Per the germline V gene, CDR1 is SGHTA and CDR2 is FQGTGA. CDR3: CASSLVPGEVKNEQFF. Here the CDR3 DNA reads TGTGCCAGCAGCTTAGTGCCGGGAGAAGTAAAGAATGAGCAGTTCTTC.

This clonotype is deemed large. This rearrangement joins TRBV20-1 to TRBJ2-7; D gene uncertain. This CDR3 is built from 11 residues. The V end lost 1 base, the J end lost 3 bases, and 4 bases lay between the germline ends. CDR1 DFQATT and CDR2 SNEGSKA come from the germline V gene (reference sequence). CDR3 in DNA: TGCAGTGCTAGAGGAGGCTACGAGCAGTACTTC. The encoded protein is CSARGGYEQYF.

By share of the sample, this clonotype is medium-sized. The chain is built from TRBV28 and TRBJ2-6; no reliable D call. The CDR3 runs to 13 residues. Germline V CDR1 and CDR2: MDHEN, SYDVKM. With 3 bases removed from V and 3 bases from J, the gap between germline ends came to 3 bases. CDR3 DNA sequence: TGTGCCAGCAGTTTTGGTGGGGCCAACGTCCTGACTTTC. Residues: CASSFGGANVLTF.

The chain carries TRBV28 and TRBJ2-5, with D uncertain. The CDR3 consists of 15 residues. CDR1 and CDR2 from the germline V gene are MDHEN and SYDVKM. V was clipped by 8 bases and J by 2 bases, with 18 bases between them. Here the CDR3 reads CASSPPSEYQETQYF. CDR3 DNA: TGTGCCAGCTCACCTCCCTCGGAATATCAAGAGACCCAGTACTTC.

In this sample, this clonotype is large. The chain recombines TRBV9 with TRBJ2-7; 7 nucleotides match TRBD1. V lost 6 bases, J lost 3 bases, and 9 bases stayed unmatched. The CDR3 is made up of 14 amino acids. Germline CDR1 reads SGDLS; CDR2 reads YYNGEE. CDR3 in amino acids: CASNSQGINYEQYF. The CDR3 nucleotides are TGTGCCAGCAACTCACAGGGGATAAACTACGAGCAGTACTTC.

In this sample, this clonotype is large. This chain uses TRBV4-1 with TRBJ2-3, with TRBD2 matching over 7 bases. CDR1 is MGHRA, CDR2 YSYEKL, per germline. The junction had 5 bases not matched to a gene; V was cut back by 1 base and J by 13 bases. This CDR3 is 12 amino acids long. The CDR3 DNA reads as TGCGCCAGCAGCCAAGTCGGGGGAGGGAAGTATTTT. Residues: CASSQVGGGKYF.

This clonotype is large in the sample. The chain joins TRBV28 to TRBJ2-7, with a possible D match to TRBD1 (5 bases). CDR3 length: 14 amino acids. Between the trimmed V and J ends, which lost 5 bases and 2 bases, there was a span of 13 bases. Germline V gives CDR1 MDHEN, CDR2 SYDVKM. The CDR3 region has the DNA TGTGCCAGCAGTGAACAGGAGATCACCTACGAGCAGTACTTC. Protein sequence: CASSEQEITYEQYF. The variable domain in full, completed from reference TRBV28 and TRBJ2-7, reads DVKVTQSSRYLVKRTGEKVFLECVQDMDHENMFWYRQDPGLGLRLIYFSYDVKMKEKGDIPEGYSVSREKKERFSLILESASTNQTSMYLCASSEQEITYEQYFGPGTRLTVT.